This TCR beta chain derives from a study of CD8 T cells in Susac syndrome. An input of about 0.45 to 1 ug of RNA was subjected to reverse transcription using random hexamers. TCRdb ran MiXCR on the immunoSEQ multiplex PCR reads and lists one entry per CDR3 protein. The repertoire holds over 300,000 distinct CDR3 sequences, 92% seen once, with about 0.07% in the top ten. Per the germline V gene, CDR1 is MGHDK and CDR2 is SYGVNS. The CDR3 is made up of 13 amino acids. V was shortened by 6 bases and J by 3 bases, with 9 bases between the two germline ends. Specimen: CD4+ T cells from PBMCs. This receptor was obtained from a human donor with multiple sclerosis. The chain joins TRBV25-1 to TRBJ2-4; D assignment may be TRBD1 or TRBD2 (6 bases each). CDR3: CASSKGGKNIQYF. Here the CDR3 DNA reads TGTGCCAGCAGCAAGGGGGGCAAAAACATTCAGTACTTC. The whole variable domain, filled in from reference TRBV25-1 and TRBJ2-4, reads EADIYQTPRYLVIGTGKKITLECSQTMGHDKMYWYQQDPGMELHLIHYSYGVNSTEKGDLSSESTVSRIRTEHFPLTLESARPSHTSQYLCASSKGGKNIQYFGAGTRLSVL.